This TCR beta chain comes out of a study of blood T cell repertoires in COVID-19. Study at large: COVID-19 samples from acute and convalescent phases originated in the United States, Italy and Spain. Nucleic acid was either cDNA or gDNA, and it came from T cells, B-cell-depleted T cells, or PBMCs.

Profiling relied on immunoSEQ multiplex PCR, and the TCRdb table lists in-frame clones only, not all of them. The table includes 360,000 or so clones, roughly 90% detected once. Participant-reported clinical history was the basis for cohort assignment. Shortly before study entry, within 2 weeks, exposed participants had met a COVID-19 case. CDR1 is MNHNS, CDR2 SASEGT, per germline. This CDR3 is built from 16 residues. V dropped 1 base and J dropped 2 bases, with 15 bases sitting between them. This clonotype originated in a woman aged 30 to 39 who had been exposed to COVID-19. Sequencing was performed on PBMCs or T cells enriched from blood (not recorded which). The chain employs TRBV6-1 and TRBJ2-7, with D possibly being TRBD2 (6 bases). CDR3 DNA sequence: TGTGCCAGCAGTGAAGGGAGGGGAGTAGTGGCCTACGAGCAGTACTTC. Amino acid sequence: CASSEGRGVVAYEQYF.